This T cell receptor (beta chain) appears in the sequencing data of a study of blood T cell repertoires in COVID-19. Background on the study: The analysed material was cDNA or gDNA that came from T cells, B-cell-depleted T cells, or PBMCs.

CDR3 size: 16 residues. The germline V gene has CDR1 SGHVS and CDR2 FQNEAQ. The V gene end was trimmed by 5 bases and the J gene end by 0 bases; junction bases not matched to a gene: 5. Using immunoSEQ multiplex PCR, the repertoire was profiled, and TCRdb retains in-frame clones only, with some absent. Among about 80,000 clones, about four fifths were seen once, and the ten largest hold 9%. The clonotype originates from a human donor in a cohort sampled during active COVID-19. Sequencing input: peripheral blood. This sequence joins TRBV7-8 and TRBJ2-2; TRBD2 matches at 8 bases. As DNA, the CDR3 is TGTGCCAGCAGCACAGCGGGGGAGTCGAACACCGGGGAGCTGTTTTTT. This gives the protein CASSTAGESNTGELFF. Based on the CDR3 plus reference TRBV7-8 and TRBJ2-2, the full variable domain is GAGVSQSPRYKVAKRGQDVALRCDPISGHVSLFWYQQALGQGPEFLTYFQNEAQLDKSGLPSDRFFAERPEGSVSTLKIQRTQQEDSAVYLCASSTAGESNTGELFFGEGSRLTVL.